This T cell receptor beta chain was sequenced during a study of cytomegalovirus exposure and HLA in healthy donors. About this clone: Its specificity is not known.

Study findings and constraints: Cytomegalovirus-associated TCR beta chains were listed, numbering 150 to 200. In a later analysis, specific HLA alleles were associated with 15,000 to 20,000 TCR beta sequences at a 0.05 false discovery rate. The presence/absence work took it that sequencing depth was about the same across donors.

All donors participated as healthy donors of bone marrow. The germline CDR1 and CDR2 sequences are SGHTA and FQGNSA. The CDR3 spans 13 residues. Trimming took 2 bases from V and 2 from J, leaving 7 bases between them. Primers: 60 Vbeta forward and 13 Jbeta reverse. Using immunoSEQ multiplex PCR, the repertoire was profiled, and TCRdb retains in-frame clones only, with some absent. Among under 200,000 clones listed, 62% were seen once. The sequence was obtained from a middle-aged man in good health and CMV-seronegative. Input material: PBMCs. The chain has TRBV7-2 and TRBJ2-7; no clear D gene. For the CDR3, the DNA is TGTGCCAGCAGCTTAAACAGTCCCTACGAGCAGTACTTC. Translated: CASSLNSPYEQYF.